The source of this T cell receptor (beta chain) is a study of cytomegalovirus exposure and HLA in healthy donors. Study information: A later analysis reported the 100 to 150 validation repertoires used the same platform as the 550 to 700 first-cohort repertoires.

Regarding this clone: Its antigen is not known.

Trimming removed 3 bases at V and 1 base at J, with 7 bases between. The germline V gene encodes CDR1 LNHDA and CDR2 SQIVND (reference sequence). The CDR3 is 13 amino acids. General study results and limits: Most TCRs appeared rarely, but some public TCRs recurred in many donors. According to a subsequent analysis, TCR clusters from the first cohort were inclined to appear together in the roughly 110 validation repertoires.

The method was immunoSEQ multiplex PCR; TCRdb's version includes in-frame clones alone and lacks a portion of them. The table includes roughly 140,000 clones, about 88% detected once. This sequence joins TRBV19 and TRBJ2-7; tentatively, D is TRBD2 (5 bases). Sequences were obtained from PBMCs. The TCR sequence derives from a woman between 18 and 29 years old in good health and CMV-seropositive. The CDR3 DNA is TGTGCCAGTAGTATTGAGGGATCCTACGAGCAGTACTTC. Translated: CASSIEGSYEQYF.